This T cell receptor (beta chain) was identified in a study of CD8 T cells in Susac syndrome. Random hexamers were used to reverse transcribe roughly 0.45 to 1 ug of RNA. Amplification of the TCR beta CDR3 was carried out by immunoSEQ multiplex PCR, which spanned a total of 54 Vbeta and 13 Jbeta segments. TCRdb processed the immunoSEQ multiplex PCR reads anew with MiXCR; each CDR3 protein has one entry. The sample lists 55,000 to 75,000 distinct CDR3 sequences, about 92% occurring once. The J segment lost 0 bases and the V segment lost 0 bases, leaving 5 bases of the junction unmatched. The CDR3 has 16 amino acids. Germline CDR1 SGHNT, CDR2 YYREEE (reference sequence). Recently defined diagnostic criteria for definite or probable disease were fulfilled by Susac syndrome patients.

This TCR was recovered from a human donor with Susac syndrome. The V and J genes are TRBV5-4 and TRBJ2-5; 7 bases agree with TRBD1. The sequencing input was CD4+ T cells from PBMCs. The CDR3: CASSLARGQYQETQYF. The DNA of the CDR3 is TGTGCCAGCAGCTTGGCAAGGGGACAGTACCAAGAGACCCAGTACTTC.